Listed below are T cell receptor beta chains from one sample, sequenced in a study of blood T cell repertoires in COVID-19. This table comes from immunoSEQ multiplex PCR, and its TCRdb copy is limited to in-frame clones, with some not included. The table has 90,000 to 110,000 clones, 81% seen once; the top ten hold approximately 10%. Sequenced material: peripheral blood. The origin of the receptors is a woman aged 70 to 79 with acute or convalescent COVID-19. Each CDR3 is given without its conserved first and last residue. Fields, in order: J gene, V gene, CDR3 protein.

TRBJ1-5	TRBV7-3	ASSLTCGTGGCNQPQH
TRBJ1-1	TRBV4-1	ASSQDGAVAF
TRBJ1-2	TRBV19	ASSQSGTAYGYT
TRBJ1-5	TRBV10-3	AISESGRGSNQPQH
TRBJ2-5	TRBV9	ASSVGGGGETQY
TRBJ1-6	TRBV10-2	ASSEGQGYNSPLH
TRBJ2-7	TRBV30	AWSPGLAVSYEQY
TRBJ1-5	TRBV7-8	ASSPFRGDISNQPQH
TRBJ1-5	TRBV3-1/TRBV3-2	ASSQARWRLSNQPQH
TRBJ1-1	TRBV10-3	ATGQGAQGEAF
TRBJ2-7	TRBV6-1	ASSEAPSGAYEQY
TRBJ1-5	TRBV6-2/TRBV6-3	ASSPGTGGYVQPQH
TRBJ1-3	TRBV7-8	ASSPQTGPFSGNTIY
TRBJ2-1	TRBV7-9	ASSLGRNEQF
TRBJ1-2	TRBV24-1	ATSDYRGGTSYGYT
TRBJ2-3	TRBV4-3	ASSQGLGTDTQY
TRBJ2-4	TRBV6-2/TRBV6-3	ASSYPPGERPGYGVQY
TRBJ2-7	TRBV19	ASSTIRTGSSYEQY
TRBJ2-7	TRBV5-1	ASSLGQAGIYEQY
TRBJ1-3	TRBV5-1	ASSPGGAAGNTIY
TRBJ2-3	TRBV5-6	ASSLVASGSYSDTQY
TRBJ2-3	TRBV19	ASSIWLAGGRTDTQY
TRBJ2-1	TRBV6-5	ASSPDRGENNEQF
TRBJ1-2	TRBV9	ASSVDSWGYT
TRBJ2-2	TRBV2	ASSEWAGVGELF
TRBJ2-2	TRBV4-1	ASSQRRLINTGELF
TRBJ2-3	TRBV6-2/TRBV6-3	ASSNPGTQY
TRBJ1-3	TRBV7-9	ASSPRTGDGNTIY
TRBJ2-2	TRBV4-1	ASSQVARGTPPGELF
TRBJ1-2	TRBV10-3	ATYNSGFGYGYT
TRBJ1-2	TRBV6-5	ASSTASYGYT
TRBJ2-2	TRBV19	ATRNNRYTGELF
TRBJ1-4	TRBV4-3	ASSQDLATNEKLF
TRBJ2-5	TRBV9	ASSVAGGGAGETQY
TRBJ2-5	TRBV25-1	ASSDPSGRGRETQY
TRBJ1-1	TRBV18	ASSPRTGYHTEAF
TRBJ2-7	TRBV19	ASSIKSPSYEQY
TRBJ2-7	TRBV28	ASSTGTSGSYEQY
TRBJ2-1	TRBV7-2	ADKRERDHEQF
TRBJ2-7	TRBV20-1	SASGGLSSYEQY
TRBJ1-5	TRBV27	ASGYSYSNQPQH
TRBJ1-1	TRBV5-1	ASRDRDSNTEAF
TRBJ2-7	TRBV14	ASRGTPGSYEQY
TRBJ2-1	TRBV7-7	ASSLRRGVGPDNEQF
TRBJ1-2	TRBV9	ASSVVQNYGYT
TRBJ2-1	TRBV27	ASSPVGQGYEQF